The 30 T cell receptor beta chains given below trace back to one sample, sequenced in a study of control samples from healthy donors and cancer patients. Method: immunoSEQ multiplex PCR; TCRdb's copy keeps in-frame clones and lacks some. The sample lists under 20,000 clones, 80% to 90% seen once, with about 29% in the top ten. Sequencing was done on a sample of PBMCs. These receptor sequences come from a woman aged 70 to 79 with lung cancer.

This chain uses TRBV4-3 with TRBJ2-2, with TRBD1 matching over 8 bases. Germline CDR1 is LGHNA and CDR2 is YSLEER. The CDR3 totals 17 residues. With 3 bases clipped from V and 7 bases from J, the junction kept 13 bases outside the gene matches. The CDR3 loop reads CASSQSDGTGGIGELFF. CDR3 sequence (DNA): TGCGCCAGCAGCCAGTCGGACGGAACAGGGGGGATCGGGGAGCTGTTTTTT.

This chain joins TRBV24-1 and TRBJ1-3; D is unresolved. V was shortened by 5 bases and J by 4 bases, with 23 bases between the two germline ends. Germline values: CDR1 KGHDR, CDR2 SFDVKD. The CDR3 covers 18 residues. As DNA, the CDR3 is TGTGCCACCAGTGCCGGGGTTGGAGGGAGATCTTCGGGAAACACCATATATTTT. It yields the protein CATSAGVGGRSSGNTIYF.

This clone showed up just a few times. V is TRBV5-4 and J is TRBJ1-1, with unresolved D. V dropped 5 bases and J dropped 4 bases, with 18 bases sitting between them. Per the germline V gene, CDR1 is SGHNT and CDR2 is YYREEE (reference sequence). This CDR3 spans 15 amino acids. CDR3: CASSPGYGEGTEAFF. The CDR3 DNA sequence: TGTGCCAGCAGTCCCGGGTACGGGGAAGGCACTGAAGCTTTCTTT.

This chain joins TRBV24-1 and TRBJ2-1, with 7 bases identical to TRBD1. Germline V gene data show CDR1 as KGHDR and CDR2 as SFDVKD. The CDR3 spans 13 residues. V shed 9 bases, J shed 6 bases, and the junction held 7 bases outside the gene matches. CDR3 sequence: CATGKGQFNEQFF. The CDR3 DNA is TGTGCCACCGGCAAGGGACAGTTCAATGAGCAGTTCTTC.

The chain is built from TRBV4-3 and TRBJ2-7, with D hard to call. Germline V gene lookup returns CDR1 LGHNA and CDR2 YSLEER. CDR3 length: 14 amino acids. Trimming took off 3 bases at V and 0 bases at J, with 9 bases between the two ends. CDR3 in amino acids: CASSHGGNSYEQYF. The CDR3 bases are TGCGCCAGCAGCCACGGCGGCAACTCCTACGAGCAGTACTTC.

A single count supports this clone. This chain uses TRBV21-1 with TRBJ1-4; the table's D call, TRBD1, has no DNA check behind it. TRBV21-1 is recorded as a pseudogene. This CDR3 spans 16 amino acids. The CDR3 DNA sequence: TGTGCCAGCAGCAAGTACAGGGTTGGGACTAATGAAAAACTGTTTTTT. It specifies CASSKYRVGTNEKLFF.

The chain carries TRBV7-8 and TRBJ1-3; D is undetermined. There are 13 residues in the CDR3. The V gene's germline CDR1 is SGHVS and CDR2 FQNEAQ. Deletions cut 1 base from V and 9 bases from J, with 10 bases between. The chain's CDR3 is CASSLVEMGTIYF. CDR3 bases: TGTGCCAGCAGCTTAGTTGAGATGGGCACCATATATTTT.

Of note for this clone: This could be a read error, since a much larger clone is one nucleotide away. Other DNA sequences of this sample code for an identical CDR3. This rearrangement joins TRBV30 to TRBJ2-2; D is perhaps TRBD1 or TRBD2 (5 bases each). Germline V gene data show CDR1 as GTSNPN and CDR2 as SVGIG (reference sequence). The CDR3 length is 14 residues. The CDR3 here is CAWSVTGEAGELFF. CDR3 nucleotides: TGTGCCTGGAGTGTAACAGGAGAAGCCGGGGAACTGTTTTTT.

On this clone itself: Within the sample, other DNA sequences also encode this same CDR3. This chain uses TRBV5-1 with TRBJ2-7; no clear D. Trimming took off 4 bases at V and 1 base at J, with 6 bases between the two ends. There are 12 residues in the CDR3. The germline V gene has CDR1 SGHRS and CDR2 YFSETQ. CDR3 DNA: TGCGCCAGCAGCCTACCTTCCTACGAGCAGTACTTC. Translating it yields CASSLPSYEQYF. The whole variable domain, filled in from reference TRBV5-1 and TRBJ2-7, reads KAGVTQTPRYLIKTRGQQVTLSCSPISGHRSVSWYQQTPGQGLQFLFEYFSETQRNKGNFPGRFSGRQFSNSRSEMNVSTLELGDSALYLCASSLPSYEQYFGPGTRLTVT.

The chain recombines TRBV7-3 with TRBJ2-1; 10 bases match TRBD2. The CDR3 has 16 residues. The germline gives CDR1 SGHTA, CDR2 FQGTGA. V was clipped by 2 bases and J by 2 bases; unmatched bases: 3. The CDR3 DNA reads TGTGCCAGCAGCTTATTGGGGACTAGCGCCTACAATGAGCAGTTCTTC. This sequence encodes CASSLLGTSAYNEQFF.

The gene calls are TRBV12-1 and TRBJ2-1; TRBD2 is the table's D call, not checked against the DNA. TRBV12-1 is labeled a pseudogene. CDR3 length: 19 residues. The CDR3 DNA sequence: TGTGCCAGCAGCCCCCAAGGACTAGCGGGAGAATGGTCCTACAATGAGCAGTTCTTC. This translates into CASSPQGLAGEWSYNEQFF.

The rearrangement joins TRBV5-4 to TRBJ2-2, with 8 bases lining up with TRBD2. V shed 0 bases and J 4 bases; nucleotides not matched to a gene: 5. The CDR3 extends over 16 amino acids. CDR1 and CDR2 (germline): SGHNT, YYREEE (reference sequence). Here the CDR3 reads CASSLGLASTTGELFF. The CDR3 DNA reads as TGTGCCAGCAGCTTGGGACTAGCGTCCACCACCGGGGAGCTGTTTTTT.

The V and J genes are TRBV25-1 and TRBJ2-1, with 7 positions matching TRBD2. CDR3 length equals 15 residues. Germline-derived CDR1 and CDR2 are MGHDK and SYGVNS. With 4 bases clipped from V and 3 bases from J, the junction kept 6 bases outside the gene matches. The CDR3 sequence: CASSAGGRDYNEQFF. CDR3 DNA: TGTGCCAGCAGTGCTGGTGGGAGGGACTACAATGAGCAGTTCTTC.

The V and J genes are TRBV12-5 and TRBJ1-1, with 8 bases aligning to TRBD1. Germline V gene lookup returns CDR1 LGHNT and CDR2 FRNRAP. The CDR3 consists of 13 residues. Germline trimming cut 6 bases from V and 10 bases from J; bases unmatched to any gene: 10. The CDR3 region is CASGPDREGTAFF. In DNA form, the CDR3 reads TGTGCTAGTGGCCCGGACAGGGAGGGTACAGCTTTCTTT.

The rearrangement links TRBV28 to TRBJ1-2, with D hard to call. The CDR3 has 17 amino acids. Trimming cost V 7 bases and J 2 bases, with 23 bases left between them. The germline gives CDR1 MDHEN, CDR2 SYDVKM. CDR3 nucleotide sequence: TGTGCCAGCAAGGCTCCTTGGGCAGACCGGTGGAACTATGGCTACACCTTC. As protein: CASKAPWADRWNYGYTF.

The gene calls are TRBV27 and TRBJ2-7; 13 bases fit TRBD2. The length of the CDR3 is 16 residues. Germline V CDR1 and CDR2: MNHEY, SMNVEV (reference sequence). The junction had 6 bases not matched to a gene; V was cut back by 4 bases and J by 3 bases. The DNA for the CDR3 is TGTGCCAGCAGTTCCTCGGGACTAGCGGGAAACTACGAGCAGTACTTC. It encodes CASSSSGLAGNYEQYF.

This clone was counted a few times. This chain joins TRBV3-1 (or the pseudogene TRBV3-2) and TRBJ2-7; TRBD2 matches 10 bases. The CDR3 consists of 17 residues. With 1 base clipped from V and 0 bases from J, the junction kept 6 bases outside the gene matches. Germline V gene sequence: CDR1 LGHDT, CDR2 YNNKEL (reference sequence). The CDR3, as DNA: TGTGCCAGCAGCCAAGGAATAAGCGGGAGGGCCTCCTACGAGCAGTACTTC. Translation gives CASSQGISGRASYEQYF.

This clone was seen a single time. The chain combines TRBV5-1 with TRBJ2-7; 8 bases map to TRBD1. Germline values: CDR1 SGHRS, CDR2 YFSETQ. J lost 2 bases, V lost 4 bases, and 8 bases had no gene match. This CDR3 is built from 15 residues. This CDR3 reads CASSPWTGSAYEQYF. The DNA for the CDR3 is TGCGCCAGCAGCCCCTGGACAGGGTCGGCCTACGAGCAGTACTTC.

This sequence joins TRBV20-1 and TRBJ1-2; no firm D call. Germline V gene lookup returns CDR1 DFQATT and CDR2 SNEGSKA (reference sequence). V lost 6 bases to trimming and J lost 8 bases, with 7 bases between them. The CDR3 extends over 9 amino acids. CDR3 coding DNA: TGCAGTGCCCAGTGGGGCTACACCTTC. It specifies CSAQWGYTF.

The chain joins TRBV30 to TRBJ1-4, with 9 bases lining up with TRBD1. Germline CDR1 reads GTSNPN; CDR2 reads SVGIG (reference sequence). The V gene end was trimmed by 8 bases and the J gene end by 4 bases; junction bases not matched to a gene: 8. There are 14 residues in the CDR3. The CDR3, as DNA: TGTGCCCGTGGGACAGGGACAGTTAATGAAAAACTGTTTTTT. This sequence encodes CARGTGTVNEKLFF.

The rearrangement joins TRBV29-1 to TRBJ2-7; the match to TRBD2 covers 10 bases. The germline V gene encodes CDR1 SQVTM and CDR2 ANQGSEA. V dropped 2 bases and J dropped 2; count of bases not matched to a gene: 9. The CDR3 runs to 16 residues. The CDR3 DNA sequence: TGCAGCGTTGAATCTAGCGGGAGTGGTACTGCCTACGAGCAGTACTTC. This sequence encodes CSVESSGSGTAYEQYF.

This clone was seen a handful of times. CDR3: CASSAGFAYEQYF. The CDR3 nucleotides are TGTGCCAGCAGCGCCGGGTTTGCCTACGAGCAGTACTTC. This chain uses TRBV2 with TRBJ2-7; D is ambiguous. The CDR3 consists of 13 residues. The germline V and J ends were trimmed by 6 bases and 2 bases, with 11 bases remaining between them. Germline V gives CDR1 SNHLY, CDR2 FYNNEI.

The chain carries TRBV7-2 and TRBJ1-1, with a tentative D call TRBD1 (5 bases). CDR1 is SGHTA and CDR2 is FQGNSA in the germline V gene. V was pared by 1 base and J by 5 bases, with 14 bases between. This CDR3 region has 15 residues. CDR3 residues: CASSLVVGGATEAFF. In DNA form, the CDR3 reads TGTGCCAGCAGCTTAGTGGTAGGAGGGGCTACTGAAGCTTTCTTT.

The rearrangement joins TRBV6-5 to TRBJ2-1; D unresolved. The CDR3 totals 13 residues. The germline V gene has CDR1 MNHEY and CDR2 SVGAGI. V lost 9 bases and J 1 base, leaving 10 bases between the germline ends. CDR3 bases: TGTGCCAGACCGATCGGTTCCTACAATGAGCAGTTCTTC. Translation gives CARPIGSYNEQFF.

The chain joins TRBV4-2 to TRBJ2-7, with D hard to call. The CDR3 loop spans 13 amino acids. Germline assignment: CDR1 LGHNA and CDR2 YNFKEQ. V was clipped by 0 bases and J by 6 bases, with 9 bases between them. For the CDR3, the DNA is TGTGCCAGCAGCCAAGATCGCCTGGTCGAGCAGTACTTC. Protein product: CASSQDRLVEQYF.

The chain combines TRBV10-3 with TRBJ1-1, with D hard to call. The V gene's germline CDR1 is ENHRY and CDR2 SYGVKD. Between the trimmed V and J ends, which lost 5 bases and 5 bases, there was a span of 18 bases. This CDR3 has 15 amino acids. The CDR3 loop reads CAISLLQGDRTEAFF. As DNA, the CDR3 is TGTGCCATCAGTTTACTACAAGGAGATCGGACTGAAGCTTTCTTT.

The chain carries TRBV6-2 or TRBV6-3 and TRBJ2-7; possible D gene TRBD2, 6 bases. Trimming pared 2 bases from V and 0 bases from J, leaving 14 bases between. CDR3 length: 16 residues. CDR1 MNHEY and CDR2 SVGEGT come from the germline V gene. The CDR3 nucleotides are TGTGCCAGCAGTTACGGTAGCGGAGGGAGCTCCTACGAGCAGTACTTC. Encoded protein: CASSYGSGGSSYEQYF.

The V gene is TRBV9, the J gene TRBJ2-7; TRBD2 might be the D (5 bases). This CDR3 is 14 amino acids long. V lost 4 bases, J lost 2 bases, and 13 bases lay in between. Germline-derived CDR1 and CDR2 are SGDLS and YYNGEE. CDR3 DNA sequence: TGTGCCAGCAGCCCCAGTGGAGGAACCTACGAGCAGTACTTC. As protein: CASSPSGGTYEQYF.

V and J are TRBV11-2 and TRBJ1-4; possible D gene TRBD1, 5 bases. Trimming took off 1 base at V and 4 bases at J, with 7 bases between the two ends. The CDR3 contains 14 residues. Germline CDR1 and CDR2: SGHAT and FQNNGV. The CDR3, as DNA: TGTGCCAGCAGCTTAGGGGGCATTAATGAAAAACTGTTTTTT. It codes for CASSLGGINEKLFF.

The chain employs TRBV10-2 and TRBJ2-4; tentatively, D is TRBD1 or TRBD2 (5 bases each). This CDR3 has 16 residues. Germline V gene lookup returns CDR1 WSHSY and CDR2 SAAADI. V was shortened by 3 bases and J by 0 bases, with 12 bases between the two germline ends. The CDR3 coding sequence is TGCGCCAGCAGTGATGGGGGAAGCATAGCCAAAAACATTCAGTACTTC. This codes for CASSDGGSIAKNIQYF.